The 21 T cell receptor beta chains given below trace back to one sample, sequenced in a study of T cells after posttransplantation cyclophosphamide. Using immunoSEQ multiplex PCR, the repertoire was profiled, and TCRdb retains in-frame clones only, with some absent. The table lists roughly 49,000 clones, around 83% of them singletons. The sample comprised PBMCs. Receptors were obtained from a man aged 25 to 40 with a blood cancer, CMV-positive, and with a related stem cell donor.

This CDR3 reads CAWSSRGPRAFF. CDR3 DNA sequence: TGTGCCTGGAGTTCTAGGGGGCCAAGAGCTTTCTTT. This sequence joins TRBV30 and TRBJ1-1; 7 bases are shared with TRBD1. The ends lost 2 bases at V and 10 bases at J; junction bases unmatched: 7. CDR1 is GTSNPN and CDR2 is SVGIG in the germline V gene (reference sequence). The CDR3 length is 12 residues.

This rearrangement joins TRBV29-1 to TRBJ1-2; D is unresolved. V shed 0 bases and J shed 7 bases, with 6 bases lying between them. The CDR3 sequence is 11 residues long. The V gene's germline CDR1 is SQVTM and CDR2 ANQGSEA. The CDR3 loop reads CSVEDRGGYTF. The CDR3 DNA is TGCAGCGTTGAAGATCGGGGTGGCTACACCTTC.

The rearrangement links TRBV5-1 to TRBJ2-1; D is unclear. Germline V lookup: CDR1 SGHRS, CDR2 YFSETQ. Trimming pared 1 base from V and 5 bases from J, leaving 7 bases between. The CDR3 runs to 13 residues. Here the CDR3 reads CASSLRQDNEQFF. DNA of the CDR3: TGCGCCAGCAGCTTGCGGCAGGACAATGAGCAGTTCTTC. Looking up the rest from reference TRBV5-1 and TRBJ2-1 gives the full variable domain: KAGVTQTPRYLIKTRGQQVTLSCSPISGHRSVSWYQQTPGQGLQFLFEYFSETQRNKGNFPGRFSGRQFSNSRSEMNVSTLELGDSALYLCASSLRQDNEQFFGPGTRLTVL.

The genes are TRBV5-1 and TRBJ1-1; D may be TRBD1 (5 bases). The CDR3 runs 15 residues. Per germline, CDR1 SGHRS and CDR2 YFSETQ. V gave up 4 bases and J gave up 4 bases, with 17 bases separating them. The CDR3 DNA follows: TGCGCCAGCAGCATAAGTGGGCAGGGCGGCACTGAAGCTTTCTTT. Translated: CASSISGQGGTEAFF. Based on the CDR3 plus reference TRBV5-1 and TRBJ1-1, the full variable domain is KAGVTQTPRYLIKTRGQQVTLSCSPISGHRSVSWYQQTPGQGLQFLFEYFSETQRNKGNFPGRFSGRQFSNSRSEMNVSTLELGDSALYLCASSISGQGGTEAFFGQGTRLTVV.

The chain carries TRBV6-5 and TRBJ2-2, with 8 bases lining up with TRBD1. V lost 0 bases and J lost 3; bases outside the gene matches: 3. The germline V gene encodes CDR1 MNHEY and CDR2 SVGAGI. This CDR3 comprises 16 residues. In DNA form, the CDR3 reads TGTGCCAGCAGTTACTCGTACAGGGGGGACACCGGGGAGCTGTTTTTT. Translating gives CASSYSYRGDTGELFF.

The chain joins TRBV4-1 to TRBJ2-1; D is undetermined. The CDR3 is made up of 11 amino acids. Germline V gene lookup returns CDR1 MGHRA and CDR2 YSYEKL. Trimming shortened V by 6 bases and J by 4 bases, and 4 bases separated the two germline ends. CDR3 protein: CASSHYNEQFF. CDR3 DNA: TGCGCCAGCAGTCATTACAATGAGCAGTTCTTC.

The gene calls are TRBV5-1 and TRBJ1-4; D may be TRBD1 (6 bases). CDR3 length: 16 residues. The germline CDR1 and CDR2 sequences are SGHRS and YFSETQ. V was cut by 4 bases and J by 0 bases, with 13 bases left in between. This CDR3 reads CASSPRTASTNEKLFF. The CDR3 coding sequence is TGCGCCAGCAGCCCCCGGACAGCTTCAACTAATGAAAAACTGTTTTTT.

CDR3 sequence (DNA): TGCGCCAGCAGCTTGGAGGGAGCGACAGGGTCGGGACAGCCCCAGCATTTT. This translates into CASSLEGATGSGQPQHF. The V gene is TRBV5-1, the J gene TRBJ1-5; 7 bases fit TRBD1. The CDR3 contains 17 residues. J gave up 7 bases and V 0 bases, and 13 bases lay outside the gene matches. Per the germline V gene, CDR1 is SGHRS and CDR2 is YFSETQ.

The chain combines TRBV5-4 with TRBJ1-2; 7 nucleotides align to TRBD1. This CDR3 spans 12 amino acids. Per the germline V gene, CDR1 is SGHNT and CDR2 is YYREEE (reference sequence). The V and J ends lost 4 bases and 6 bases, in that order; junction bases with no gene match: 3. The CDR3 region is CASSVDRDGYTF. The DNA of the CDR3 is TGTGCCAGCAGCGTTGACAGGGATGGCTACACCTTC.

The chain recombines TRBV4-3 with TRBJ2-3; 11 positions agree with TRBD2. The CDR3 loop spans 15 amino acids. After removal of 5 bases from V and 6 bases from J, the junction contained 7 bases not matched to a gene. Looked up from germline, CDR1 is LGHNA and CDR2 is YSLEER. CDR3 amino acids: CASSTSGSGTDTQYF. CDR3 bases: TGCGCCAGCAGCACTAGCGGGAGTGGAACTGATACGCAGTATTTT.

V and J are TRBV7-9 and TRBJ1-5; 8 positions agree with TRBD1. J lost 3 bases, V lost 5 bases, and 6 bases had no gene match. The CDR3 is 15 amino acids. The germline V gene has CDR1 SEHNR and CDR2 FQNEAQ (reference sequence). The CDR3 DNA reads as TGTGCCAGCAGCCCGGACAGGGATATCAATCAGCCCCAGCATTTT. It translates to CASSPDRDINQPQHF.

This sequence joins TRBV9 and TRBJ1-2; D possibly corresponds to TRBD1 (5 bases). From germline, CDR1 is SGDLS and CDR2 YYNGEE. The CDR3 is made up of 11 amino acids. Trimming took off 3 bases at V and 8 bases at J, with 8 bases between the two ends. The CDR3 sequence is CASSGTKGYTF. The CDR3 DNA sequence: TGTGCCAGCAGCGGGACAAAAGGCTACACCTTC.

V and J are TRBV11-3 and TRBJ1-4, with 7 bases lining up with TRBD1. Germline CDR1 SGHNT, CDR2 YENEEA. The CDR3 consists of 15 residues. The J segment lost 8 bases and the V segment lost 1 base, leaving 7 bases of the junction unmatched. This CDR3 reads CASSLGTGLQEKLFF. The CDR3 coding sequence is TGTGCCAGCAGCTTAGGGACAGGCTTGCAAGAAAAACTGTTTTTT.

This clone has a single count. The chain joins TRBV30 to TRBJ2-1, with 7 bases fitting TRBD2. V shed 4 bases, J shed 4 bases, and the junction held 7 bases outside the gene matches. The CDR3 is 14 amino acids. Looked up from germline, CDR1 is GTSNPN and CDR2 is SVGIG (reference sequence). The CDR3 DNA reads as TGTGCCTGGACCGGGGGACTAAAATACAATGAGCAGTTCTTC. As protein: CAWTGGLKYNEQFF.

The V gene is TRBV5-5, the J gene TRBJ2-6; no clear D. V gave up 2 bases and J gave up 0 bases, with 12 bases separating them. Germline assignment: CDR1 SGHKS and CDR2 YYEKEE (reference sequence). The CDR3 contains 17 residues. The CDR3 loop is CASSFNPTASGANVLTF. CDR3 coding DNA: TGTGCCAGCAGCTTTAATCCCACAGCCTCTGGGGCCAACGTCCTGACTTTC.

V gene TRBV27 combines with J gene TRBJ2-1, with 9 bases matching TRBD1. Trimming cost V 10 bases and J 6 bases; bases outside gene matches: 13. Germline CDR1 MNHEY, CDR2 SMNVEV (reference sequence). This CDR3 spans 15 amino acids. For the CDR3, the DNA is TGTGCCACCCAAACATCCCCGGGACAGGGCAATGAGCAGTTCTTC. It encodes CATQTSPGQGNEQFF.

DNA of the CDR3: TGTGCCAGCAGCGCACGGAACGAGCGACTGATTAACACCGGGGAGCTGTTTTTT. As protein: CASSARNERLINTGELFF. J is TRBJ2-2 and V is TRBV11-2; the D is unclear. CDR1 and CDR2 (germline): SGHAT, FQNNGV. This CDR3 has 18 amino acids. V lost 5 bases, J lost 2 bases, and 21 bases lay in between.

J is TRBJ2-6 and V is TRBV2, with D possibly matching TRBD1 (6 bases). The V end was cut by 6 bases, the J end by 2 bases, with 14 bases between. Germline V gene sequence: CDR1 SNHLY, CDR2 FYNNEI. There are 16 residues in the CDR3. CDR3 sequence: CASRETGSAGANVLTF. CDR3 in DNA: TGTGCCAGCAGAGAAACAGGGTCTGCTGGGGCCAACGTCCTGACTTTC.

The V and J genes are TRBV5-1 and TRBJ2-2; 12 bases fit TRBD2. J gave up 6 bases and V 1 base, and 1 base lay outside the gene matches. Germline CDR1 is SGHRS and CDR2 is YFSETQ. CDR3 length equals 15 residues. Here the CDR3 DNA reads TGCGCCAGCAGCTTGACTAGCGGGAGGCCCGGGGAGCTGTTTTTT. It yields the protein CASSLTSGRPGELFF.

The chain has TRBV20-1 and TRBJ1-2, with D possibly being TRBD1 (6 bases). V was clipped by 6 bases and J by 5 bases, with 10 bases between them. There are 11 residues in the CDR3. Germline V gives CDR1 DFQATT, CDR2 SNEGSKA (reference sequence). This chain's CDR3 is CSARQEYGYTF. The CDR3 nucleotides are TGCAGTGCCCGACAGGAGTATGGCTACACCTTC.

This sequence joins TRBV2 and TRBJ2-1, with D possibly matching TRBD2 (6 bases). Germline lookup yields CDR1 SNHLY and CDR2 FYNNEI. V was trimmed by 0 bases and J by 0 bases, leaving 18 bases between them. CDR3 length equals 19 residues. CDR3 coding DNA: TGTGCCAGCAGTGAAGCGGGGATTTATACGGGAGTCTCCTACAATGAGCAGTTCTTC. Translating gives CASSEAGIYTGVSYNEQFF.